The sequence of this TCR beta chain was determined in a study of blood T cell repertoires in COVID-19. Only in-frame clones appear in the TCRdb table, and some are missing; sequencing was by immunoSEQ multiplex PCR. The sample carries 310,000 or so clones, 70% to 90% recorded once. Per the germline V gene, CDR1 is SGHRS and CDR2 is YFSETQ. With 2 bases clipped from V and 5 bases from J, the junction kept 12 bases outside the gene matches. This CDR3 is 16 amino acids long. Ages ranged from about 18 to 89 years, with residence in about 23 US areas. Grouping used clinical history reported by participants in a survey and questionnaire.

Sequencing was carried out using PBMCs or T cells enriched from blood (not recorded which). The chain combines TRBV5-1 with TRBJ2-7; 8 nucleotides match TRBD2. This sequence originates from a woman aged 40 to 50 who had recovered from COVID-19. CDR3 sequence: CASSLPRLAQRDEQYF. In DNA form, the CDR3 reads TGCGCCAGCAGCTTACCGAGACTAGCGCAACGGGACGAGCAGTACTTC.